This T cell receptor beta chain was sequenced during a study of blood T cell repertoires in COVID-19. At the level of the study: Whether acute or convalescent, the COVID-19 samples came from the United States, Italy and Spain.

This CDR3 spans 13 amino acids. V gave up 1 base and J gave up 7 bases, with 8 bases separating them. CDR1 is SGHTA, CDR2 FQGNSA, per germline. Authors' processing steps: Amplification of reference gene primers provided the estimated nucleated cell counts. Repertoires were generated with immunoSEQ multiplex PCR, while TCRdb's copy carries only in-frame clones and drops some. Clone size and the V and J calls come from that table; the DNA yielded D and trimming. The sample yields over 350,000 clones, roughly 91% seen once. The chain uses TRBV7-2 and TRBJ2-1; D gene ambiguous. This clonotype was sampled from a woman aged 25 to 45 with acute or convalescent COVID-19. The specimen sequenced was peripheral blood. CDR3 sequence (DNA): TGTGCCAGCAGCTTAGTCTCTAAGAATGAGCAGTTCTTC. Translation: CASSLVSKNEQFF.